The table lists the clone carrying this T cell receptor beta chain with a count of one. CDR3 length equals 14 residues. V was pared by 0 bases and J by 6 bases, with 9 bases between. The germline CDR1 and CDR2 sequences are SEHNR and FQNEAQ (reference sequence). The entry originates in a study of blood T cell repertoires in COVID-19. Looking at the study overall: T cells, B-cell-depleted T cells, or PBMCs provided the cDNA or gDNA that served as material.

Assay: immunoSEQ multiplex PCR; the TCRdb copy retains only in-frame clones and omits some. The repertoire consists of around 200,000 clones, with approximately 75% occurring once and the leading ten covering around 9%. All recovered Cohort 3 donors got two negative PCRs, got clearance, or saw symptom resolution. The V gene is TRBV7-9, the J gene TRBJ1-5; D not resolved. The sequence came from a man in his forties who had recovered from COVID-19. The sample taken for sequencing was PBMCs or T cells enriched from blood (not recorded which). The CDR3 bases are TGTGCCAGCAGCTTAGCGATGGAGGGTCAGCCCCAGCATTTT. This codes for CASSLAMEGQPQHF.